This T cell receptor (beta chain) was sequenced in a study of blood T cells in healthy people across ages. Then a second PCR, running roughly 6 to 11 cycles, was carried out with a sample-barcoded 5' primer and a J-beta primer mix. TCRdb itself ran the 5' RACE reads through MiXCR, one entry per CDR3 protein. This sample has 1.5 million to 2 million distinct CDR3 sequences, with 28% found just once. Every donor gave roughly 9.2 milliliters of peripheral blood. Germline V gene data show CDR1 as SGHTA and CDR2 as FQGNSA. With 5 bases removed from V and 3 bases from J, the gap between germline ends came to 10 bases. This CDR3 is 13 amino acids long. In its sample, this clonotype was seen once.

The rearrangement links TRBV7-2 to TRBJ1-1; possibly TRBD1 for D (6 bases). The source of this sequence is a woman aged 30 to 39 in good health. The sample taken for sequencing was blood. For the CDR3, the DNA is TGTGCCAGCAGCAACGGACAGTACACTGAAGCTTTCTTT. This translates into CASSNGQYTEAFF.